These 9 T cell receptor beta chains came from one sample sequenced in a study of OX40 agonist ivuxolimab in advanced cancers. To prepare the library, the immunoSEQ multiplex PCR assay was applied. TCRdb limited this immuneACCESS table to in-frame rearrangements with V and J called. A share of clones is missing; checked studies link under half to unresolved V genes, and the rest is unexplained. This sample is represented by over 85,000 clones; around 92% of them were singletons. Clones ranked in the top ten supply about 0.24% of the sample. The sequencing here drew on CD4+ or CD8+ T cells sorted from blood, taken in a trial of the OX40 agonist ivuxolimab. The receptor set was obtained from an adult with an advanced solid tumor such as melanoma, head and neck, liver or kidney cancer.

This chain links TRBV5-1 with TRBJ1-4; no firm D call. Trimming took 0 bases from V and 5 from J, leaving 5 bases between them. This CDR3 spans 13 amino acids. Germline V gene sequence: CDR1 SGHRS, CDR2 YFSETQ. The CDR3: CASSLDVNEKLFF. The DNA for the CDR3 is TGCGCCAGCAGCTTGGATGTGAATGAAAAACTGTTTTTT.

The chain has TRBV5-1 and TRBJ2-3; no firm D call. V lost 0 bases to trimming and J lost 1 base, with 9 bases between them. Germline CDR1 reads SGHRS; CDR2 reads YFSETQ. The length of the CDR3 is 15 residues. This chain's CDR3 is CASSLAPGGTDTQYF. DNA for the CDR3: TGCGCCAGCAGCTTGGCCCCCGGCGGCACAGATACGCAGTATTTT. Filled out from reference TRBV5-1 and TRBJ2-3, the complete variable domain reads KAGVTQTPRYLIKTRGQQVTLSCSPISGHRSVSWYQQTPGQGLQFLFEYFSETQRNKGNFPGRFSGRQFSNSRSEMNVSTLELGDSALYLCASSLAPGGTDTQYFGPGTRLTVL.

The chain couples TRBV30 to TRBJ1-5; 7 bases match TRBD1. The CDR3 covers 18 residues. J was trimmed by 2 bases and V by 0 bases; bases with no gene match: 13. CDR1 is GTSNPN, CDR2 SVGIG, per germline (reference sequence). CDR3 DNA sequence: TGTGCCTGGAGTGTACCCCCATTTCATCAGGGGGGCAATCAGCCCCAGCATTTT. It yields the protein CAWSVPPFHQGGNQPQHF.

The chain combines TRBV27 with TRBJ1-2; D is unclear. The CDR3 length is 17 residues. CDR1 is MNHEY, CDR2 SMNVEV, per germline (reference sequence). The V end lost 4 bases, the J end lost 0 bases, and 18 bases lay between the germline ends. This CDR3 reads CASSYLSRLRANYGYTF. The CDR3 bases are TGTGCCAGCAGTTATCTTTCTCGTCTGAGAGCTAACTATGGCTACACCTTC.

The V gene is TRBV4-3, the J gene TRBJ2-1, with no clear D. Germline CDR1 LGHNA, CDR2 YSLEER. V was pared by 0 bases and J by 4 bases, with 10 bases between. The CDR3 totals 15 residues. The CDR3, as DNA: TGCGCCAGCAGCCAAGAGGGGTTCCTTTACAATGAGCAGTTCTTC. Its translation: CASSQEGFLYNEQFF.

The chain links TRBV30 to TRBJ1-2; 8 positions match TRBD1. V lost 3 bases and J lost 8; bases outside the gene matches: 8. Germline V CDR1 and CDR2: GTSNPN, SVGIG (reference sequence). This CDR3 has 13 amino acids. The CDR3 DNA reads TGTGCCTGGAGAGAGACAGGGGTAAAGGGCTACACCTTC. Protein product: CAWRETGVKGYTF.

This clone was counted a single time. The J gene is TRBJ1-1, the V gene TRBV18; D is possibly TRBD1 (5 bases). The CDR3 has 14 residues. Germline V lookup: CDR1 KGHSH, CDR2 LQKENI. Trimming pared 6 bases from V and 0 bases from J, leaving 11 bases between. The CDR3, as DNA: TGTGCCAGCTCCCCCGACAGAGTGAACACTGAAGCTTTCTTT. Translation gives CASSPDRVNTEAFF.

The chain carries TRBV6-4 and TRBJ2-1, with D perhaps matching TRBD1 or TRBD2 (5 bases each). Germline V lookup: CDR1 MRHNA, CDR2 SNTAGT. V lost 3 bases and J lost 6, with 18 bases in between. The CDR3 runs 16 residues. CDR3 sequence: CASSEVAGGAFNEQFF. The CDR3 region has the DNA TGTGCCAGCAGTGAGGTGGCGGGTGGGGCATTCAATGAGCAGTTCTTC.

V is TRBV7-9 and J is TRBJ1-3; D is undetermined. The CDR3 extends over 14 amino acids. V lost 5 bases and J lost 0, with 8 bases in between. Germline assignment: CDR1 SEHNR and CDR2 FQNEAQ (reference sequence). CDR3 nucleotide sequence: TGTGCCAGCAGCGCTACAAACTCTGGAAACACCATATATTTT. Translating it yields CASSATNSGNTIYF.